A selection of T cell receptor beta chains follows, all from one sample in a study of T-cell reconstitution after alpha-beta-depleted transplantation in children. MiXCR, applied by TCRdb to the PCR reads, yields one record per CDR3 protein. The table lists 100,000 to 130,000 distinct CDR3 sequences, approximately 6.4% of them singletons, with approximately 25% in the top ten. The source was PBMCs, mostly from graft donor cells, collected 360 days after TCRalphabeta/CD19-depleted stem cell transplant. The origin of the receptors is a male patient between 2 and 10 years old who had a stem cell transplant for acute lymphoblastic leukemia, so the T cells may come from the graft donor. The CDR3 runs from the conserved cysteine through the conserved F or W. The D gene is left open where the match is weak. A clone size is listed for some rows: how often the clone was seen (once, few, many), or a class if it is expanded.

V gene,clone size,D gene,J gene,CDR3 DNA,CDR3 protein
TRBV3-1,.,TRBD2,TRBJ2-1,TGTGCCAGCAGCAAACAGATCCATAGCGGGGGGACCTACAATGAGCAGTTCTTC,CASSKQIHSGGTYNEQFF
TRBV5-6,many,TRBD2,TRBJ2-5,TGTGCCAGCAGCCTGGCTAGCGGGGGGGCGTTCTGGGAGACCCAGTACTTC,CASSLASGGAFWETQYF
TRBV27,few,.,TRBJ2-3,TGTGCCAGCAGTTTATCGGGGTCGCAGTATTTT,CASSLSGSQYF
TRBV9,few,TRBD2,TRBJ2-1,TGTGCCAGCAGCGGGACTAGCGGGGGGGCCCTCACCGAGCAGTTCTTC,CASSGTSGGALTEQFF
TRBV12-3/TRBV12-4,many,.,TRBJ2-1,TGTGCCAGCAGTCCCAGGGGATACAATGAGCAGTTCTTC,CASSPRGYNEQFF
TRBV5-6,few,.,TRBJ1-2,TGTGCCAGCAGCTCGCGGGGGGGGTATGGCTACACCTTC,CASSSRGGYGYTF
TRBV11-2,.,TRBD2,TRBJ2-7,TGTGCCAGCAGCTTCAGGCTAGCGGGATTGTACGAGCAGTACTTC,CASSFRLAGLYEQYF
TRBV12-3/TRBV12-4,many,TRBD2,TRBJ2-1,TGTGCCAGCAGTTTAGGGCGGGGGGCCCCCTACAATGAGCAGTTCTTC,CASSLGRGAPYNEQFF
TRBV7-2,many,.,TRBJ2-7,TGTGCCAGCAGCCCAGTCGGACTCTCCTACGAGCAGTACTTC,CASSPVGLSYEQYF
TRBV27,many,.,TRBJ1-1,TGTGCCAGCCAAAAGGGGAACACTGAAGCTTTCTTT,CASQKGNTEAFF
TRBV6-5,few,TRBD1,TRBJ1-2,TGTGCCAGCAGTTACTCCCGGGACAGGGGGTATGGCTACACCTTC,CASSYSRDRGYGYTF
TRBV15,few,TRBD1,TRBJ2-5,TGTGCCACCAGCAGAGTGGGACCGGGACAGGGGAAGGAGACCCAGTACTTC,CATSRVGPGQGKETQYF
TRBV6-2/TRBV6-3,many,TRBD2,TRBJ2-1,TGTGCCAGCAGTTTGGGCAGCGGGAAGGACAATGAGCAGTTCTTC,CASSLGSGKDNEQFF
TRBV5-1,many,.,TRBJ2-1,TGCGCCAGCAGCTGGACCCTCACCTATGAGCAGTTCTTC,CASSWTLTYEQFF
TRBV27,many,.,TRBJ2-3,TGTGCCAGCAGTTTAAGGCGGGGACCCTCAGATACGCAGTATTTT,CASSLRRGPSDTQYF
TRBV7-6,few,TRBD1,TRBJ1-2,TGTGCCAGCAGCCCGGACAGGGCCCTGGGCTACACCTTC,CASSPDRALGYTF
TRBV30,.,.,TRBJ1-5,TGTGCCTGGAGTTCTTCAGCCCATCAGCCCCAGCATTTT,CAWSSSAHQPQHF